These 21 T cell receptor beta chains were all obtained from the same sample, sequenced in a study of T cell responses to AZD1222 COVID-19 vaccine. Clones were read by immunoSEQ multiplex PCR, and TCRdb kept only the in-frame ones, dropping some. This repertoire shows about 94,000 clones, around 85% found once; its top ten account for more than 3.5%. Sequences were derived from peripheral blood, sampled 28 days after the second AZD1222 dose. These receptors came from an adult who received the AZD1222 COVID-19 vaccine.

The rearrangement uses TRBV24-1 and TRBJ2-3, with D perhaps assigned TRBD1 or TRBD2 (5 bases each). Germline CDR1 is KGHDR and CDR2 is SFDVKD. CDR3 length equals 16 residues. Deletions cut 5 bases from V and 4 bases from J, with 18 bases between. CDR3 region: CATSGLRDVAPDTQYF. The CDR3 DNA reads TGTGCCACCAGTGGCCTCCGGGACGTGGCGCCAGATACGCAGTATTTT.

CDR3 loop: CASSPGQNTEAFF. The CDR3 DNA is TGTGCCAGCAGTCCCGGCCAGAACACTGAAGCTTTCTTT. V is TRBV12-3 or TRBV12-4 and J is TRBJ1-1; D unclear. Deletions cut 5 bases from V and 1 base from J, with 8 bases between. The CDR3 runs 13 residues.

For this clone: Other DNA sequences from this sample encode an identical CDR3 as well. The CDR3 reads CASRVAGGINEQFF. The CDR3 DNA is TGTGCCAGCAGAGTAGCGGGAGGGATCAATGAGCAGTTCTTC. The chain employs TRBV25-1 and TRBJ2-1, with 11 bases lining up with TRBD2. The CDR3 sequence is 14 residues long. V lost 6 bases and J lost 6; bases outside the gene matches: 4. In germline, CDR1 is MGHDK, CDR2 SYGVNS.

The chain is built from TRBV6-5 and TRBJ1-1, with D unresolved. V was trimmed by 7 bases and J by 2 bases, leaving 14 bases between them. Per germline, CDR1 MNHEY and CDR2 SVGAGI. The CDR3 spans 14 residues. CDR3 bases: TGTGCCAGCACCCCGTTTCAGGTTAACACTGAAGCTTTCTTT. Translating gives CASTPFQVNTEAFF.

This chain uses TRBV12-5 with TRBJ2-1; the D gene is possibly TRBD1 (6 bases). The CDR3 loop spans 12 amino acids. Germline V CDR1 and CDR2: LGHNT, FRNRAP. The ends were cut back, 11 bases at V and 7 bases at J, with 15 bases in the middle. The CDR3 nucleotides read TGTGCTTCTGGGGGCTTAGGGAATGAGCAGTTCTTC. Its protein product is CASGGLGNEQFF.

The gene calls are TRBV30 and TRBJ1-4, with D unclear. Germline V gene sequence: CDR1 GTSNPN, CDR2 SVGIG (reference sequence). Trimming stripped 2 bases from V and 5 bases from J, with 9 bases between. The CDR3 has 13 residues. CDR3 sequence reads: CAWSKGRNEKLFF. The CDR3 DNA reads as TGTGCCTGGAGTAAAGGGAGGAATGAAAAACTGTTTTTT.

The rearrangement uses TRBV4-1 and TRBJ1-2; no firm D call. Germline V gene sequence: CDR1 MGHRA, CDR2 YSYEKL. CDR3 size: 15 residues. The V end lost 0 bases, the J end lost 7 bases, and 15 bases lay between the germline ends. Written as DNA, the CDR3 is TGCGCCAGCAGCCAAGATTGGGGTCCAGGTGGTGGCTACACCTTC. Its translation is CASSQDWGPGGGYTF.

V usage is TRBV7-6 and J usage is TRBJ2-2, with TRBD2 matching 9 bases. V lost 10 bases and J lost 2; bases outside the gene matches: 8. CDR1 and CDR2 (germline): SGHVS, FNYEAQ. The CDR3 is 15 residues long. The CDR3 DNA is TGTGCCATCGTTAGCGGGGGAGGAAACACCGGGGAGCTGTTTTTT. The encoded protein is CAIVSGGGNTGELFF.

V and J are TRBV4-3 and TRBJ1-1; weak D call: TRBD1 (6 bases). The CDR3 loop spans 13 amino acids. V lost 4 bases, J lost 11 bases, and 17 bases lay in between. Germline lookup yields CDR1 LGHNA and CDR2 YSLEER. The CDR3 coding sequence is TGCGCCAGCAGCCGTTGGGGGGCTGGTATCGCTTTCTTT. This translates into CASSRWGAGIAFF.

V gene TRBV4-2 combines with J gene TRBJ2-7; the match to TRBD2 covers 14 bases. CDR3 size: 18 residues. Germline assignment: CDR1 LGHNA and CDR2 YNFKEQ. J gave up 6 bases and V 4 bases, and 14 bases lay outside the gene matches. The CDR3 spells CASSRTGLAGVGIPEQYF. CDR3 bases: TGTGCCAGCAGCCGCACGGGACTAGCGGGAGTTGGAATTCCCGAGCAGTACTTC.

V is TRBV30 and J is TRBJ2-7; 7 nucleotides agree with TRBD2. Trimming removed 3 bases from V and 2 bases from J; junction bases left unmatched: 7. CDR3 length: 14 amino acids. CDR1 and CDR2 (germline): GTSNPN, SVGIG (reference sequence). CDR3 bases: TGTGCCTGGAGCCCCTGGGAGGGACCCTACGAGCAGTACTTC. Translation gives CAWSPWEGPYEQYF.

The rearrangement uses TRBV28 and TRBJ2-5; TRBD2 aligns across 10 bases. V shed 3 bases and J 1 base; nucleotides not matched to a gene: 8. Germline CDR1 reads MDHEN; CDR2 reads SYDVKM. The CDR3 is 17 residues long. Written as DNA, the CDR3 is TGTGCCAGCAGTTTGGGCAGGGGACTAGCGCCCCAAGAGACCCAGTACTTC. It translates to CASSLGRGLAPQETQYF.

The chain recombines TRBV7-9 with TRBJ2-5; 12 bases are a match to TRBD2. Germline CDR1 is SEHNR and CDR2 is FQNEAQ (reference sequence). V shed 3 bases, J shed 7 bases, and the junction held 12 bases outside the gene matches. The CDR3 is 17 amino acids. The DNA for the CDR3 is TGTGCCAGCAGCTTCTCCTCTCTAGCGGGGGGGCGGCGGACCCAGTACTTC. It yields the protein CASSFSSLAGGRRTQYF. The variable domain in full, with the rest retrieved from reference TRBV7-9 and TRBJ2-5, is DTGVSQNPRHKITKRGQNVTFRCDPISEHNRLYWYRQTLGQGPEFLTYFQNEAQLEKSRLLSDRFSAERPKGSFSTLEIQRTEQGDSAMYLCASSFSSLAGGRRTQYFGPGTRLLVL.

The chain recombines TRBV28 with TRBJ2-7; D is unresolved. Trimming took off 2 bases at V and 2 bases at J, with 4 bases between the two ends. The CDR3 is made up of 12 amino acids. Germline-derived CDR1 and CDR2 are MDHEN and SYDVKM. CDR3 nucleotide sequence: TGTGCCAGCAGTTTAAATACCTACGAGCAGTACTTC. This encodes CASSLNTYEQYF.

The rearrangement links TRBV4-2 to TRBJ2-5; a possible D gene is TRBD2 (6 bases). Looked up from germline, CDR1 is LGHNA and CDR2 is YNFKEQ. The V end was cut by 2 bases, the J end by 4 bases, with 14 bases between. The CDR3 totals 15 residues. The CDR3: CASSQSPTRGETQYF. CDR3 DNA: TGTGCCAGCAGCCAATCCCCAACGCGGGGAGAGACCCAGTACTTC.

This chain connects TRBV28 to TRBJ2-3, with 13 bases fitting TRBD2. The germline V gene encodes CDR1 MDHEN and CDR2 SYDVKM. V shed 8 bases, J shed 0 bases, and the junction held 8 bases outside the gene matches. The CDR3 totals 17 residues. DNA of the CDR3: TGTGCCAGCCTACTAGCGGGAGGGCCACGTAGCACAGATACGCAGTATTTT. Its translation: CASLLAGGPRSTDTQYF.

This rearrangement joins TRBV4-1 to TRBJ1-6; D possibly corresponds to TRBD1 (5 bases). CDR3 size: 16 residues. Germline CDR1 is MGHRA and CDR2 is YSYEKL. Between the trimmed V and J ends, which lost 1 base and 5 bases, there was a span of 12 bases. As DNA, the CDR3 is TGCGCCAGCAGCCAAGGAGGGGCGCTAAATAATTCACCCCTCCACTTT. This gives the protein CASSQGGALNNSPLHF.

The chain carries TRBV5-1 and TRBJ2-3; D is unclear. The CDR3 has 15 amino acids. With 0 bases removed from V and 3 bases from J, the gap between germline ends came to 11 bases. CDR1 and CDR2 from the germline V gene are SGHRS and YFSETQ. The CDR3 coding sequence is TGCGCCAGCAGCTTGGCACCAGGACCGACAGATACGCAGTATTTT. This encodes CASSLAPGPTDTQYF.

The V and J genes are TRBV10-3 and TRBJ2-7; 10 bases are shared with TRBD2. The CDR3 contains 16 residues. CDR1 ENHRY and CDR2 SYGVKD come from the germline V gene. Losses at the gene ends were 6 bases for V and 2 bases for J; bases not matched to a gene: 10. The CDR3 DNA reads TGTGCCATCAGCTCTAACCTAGCGGGAGCCCCCTACGAGCAGTACTTC. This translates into CAISSNLAGAPYEQYF.

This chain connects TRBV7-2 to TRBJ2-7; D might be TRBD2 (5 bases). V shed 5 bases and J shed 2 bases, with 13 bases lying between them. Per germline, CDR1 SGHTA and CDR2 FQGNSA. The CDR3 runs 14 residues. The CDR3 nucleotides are TGTGCCAGCAGCCATGGACTCGGCGCCTACGAGCAGTACTTC. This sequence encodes CASSHGLGAYEQYF.

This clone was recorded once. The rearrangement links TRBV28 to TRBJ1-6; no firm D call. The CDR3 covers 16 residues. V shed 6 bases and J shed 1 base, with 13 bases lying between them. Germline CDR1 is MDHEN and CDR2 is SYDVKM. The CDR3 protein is CASSQGVRSYNSPLHF. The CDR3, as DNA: TGTGCCAGCAGCCAAGGAGTTCGGTCCTATAATTCACCCCTCCACTTT.